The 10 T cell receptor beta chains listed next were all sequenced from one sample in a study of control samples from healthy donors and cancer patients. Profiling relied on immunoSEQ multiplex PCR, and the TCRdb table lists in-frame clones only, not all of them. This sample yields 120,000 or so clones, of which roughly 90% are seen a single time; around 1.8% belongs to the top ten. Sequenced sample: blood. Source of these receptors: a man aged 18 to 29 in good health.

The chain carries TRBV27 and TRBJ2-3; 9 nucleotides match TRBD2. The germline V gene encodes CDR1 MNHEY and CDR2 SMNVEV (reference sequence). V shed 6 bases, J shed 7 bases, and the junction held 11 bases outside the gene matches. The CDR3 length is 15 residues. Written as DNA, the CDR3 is TGTGCCAGCAGCCCTGCGGCTAGCGGGAATTATACGCAGTATTTT. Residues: CASSPAASGNYTQYF.

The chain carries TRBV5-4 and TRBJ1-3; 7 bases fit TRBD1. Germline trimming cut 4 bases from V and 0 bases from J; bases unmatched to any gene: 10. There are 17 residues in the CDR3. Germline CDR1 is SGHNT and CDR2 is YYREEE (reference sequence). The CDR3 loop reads CASSPAGTETSGNTIYF. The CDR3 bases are TGTGCCAGCAGCCCAGCCGGGACAGAGACCTCTGGAAACACCATATATTTT.

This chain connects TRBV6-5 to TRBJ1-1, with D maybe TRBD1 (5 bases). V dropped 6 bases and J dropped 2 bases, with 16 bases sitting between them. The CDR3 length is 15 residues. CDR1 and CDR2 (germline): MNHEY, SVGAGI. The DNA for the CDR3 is TGTGCCAGCAGACCCCGTTGGGGCTCCAACACTGAAGCTTTCTTT. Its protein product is CASRPRWGSNTEAFF.

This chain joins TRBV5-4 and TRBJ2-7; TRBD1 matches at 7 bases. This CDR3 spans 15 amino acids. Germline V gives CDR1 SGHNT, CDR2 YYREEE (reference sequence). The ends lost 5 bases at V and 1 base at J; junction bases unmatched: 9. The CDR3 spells CASSSTGISSYEQYF. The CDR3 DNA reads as TGTGCCAGCAGTTCGACAGGGATCTCATCCTACGAGCAGTACTTC.

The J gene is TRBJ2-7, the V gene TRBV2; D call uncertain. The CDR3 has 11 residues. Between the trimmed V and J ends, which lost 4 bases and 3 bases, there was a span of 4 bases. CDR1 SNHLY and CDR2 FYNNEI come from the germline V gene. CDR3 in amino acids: CASSGSYEQYF. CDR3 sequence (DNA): TGTGCCAGCAGTGGGAGCTACGAGCAGTACTTC.

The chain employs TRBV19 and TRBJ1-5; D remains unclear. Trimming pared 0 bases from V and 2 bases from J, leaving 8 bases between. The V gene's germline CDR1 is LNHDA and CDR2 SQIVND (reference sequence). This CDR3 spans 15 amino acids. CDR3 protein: CASSIEDSGNQPQHF. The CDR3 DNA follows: TGTGCCAGTAGTATAGAGGATTCCGGCAATCAGCCCCAGCATTTT.

This CDR3 is CASSEIRDSQSETQYF. In DNA, the CDR3 is TGTGCCAGCAGTGAAATTAGGGACAGCCAGTCGGAGACCCAGTACTTC. This rearrangement joins TRBV25-1 to TRBJ2-5; 7 bases align to TRBD1. In germline, CDR1 is MGHDK, CDR2 SYGVNS. The J segment lost 5 bases and the V segment lost 2 bases, leaving 11 bases of the junction unmatched. The CDR3 has 16 amino acids.

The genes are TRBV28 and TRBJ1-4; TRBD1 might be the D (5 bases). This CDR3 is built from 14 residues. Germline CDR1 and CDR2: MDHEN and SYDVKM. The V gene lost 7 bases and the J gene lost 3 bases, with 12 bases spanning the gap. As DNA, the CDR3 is TGTGCCAGCATCGGGGGATCGGCTAATGAAAAACTGTTTTTT. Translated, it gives CASIGGSANEKLFF.

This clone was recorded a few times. As DNA, the CDR3 is TGTGCCAGCAGCAAACCCGGGACAGGGAGCTACGAGCAGTACTTC. It is translated as CASSKPGTGSYEQYF. V usage is TRBV5-8 and J usage is TRBJ2-7, with 9 bases identical to TRBD1. Trimming removed 4 bases from V and 3 bases from J; junction bases left unmatched: 8. The germline V gene has CDR1 SGHTS and CDR2 YDEGEE. The CDR3 runs 15 residues.

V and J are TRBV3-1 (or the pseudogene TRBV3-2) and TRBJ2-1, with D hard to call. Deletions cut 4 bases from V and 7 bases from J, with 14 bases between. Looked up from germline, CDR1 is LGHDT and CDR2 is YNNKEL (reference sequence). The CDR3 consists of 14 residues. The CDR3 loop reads CASSRPEAENEQFF. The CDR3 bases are TGTGCCAGCAGCCGCCCCGAGGCCGAGAATGAGCAGTTCTTC.